This TCR beta chain stems from a study of blood T cell repertoires in COVID-19. Study as a whole: COVID-19 samples from acute and convalescent phases originated in the United States, Italy and Spain.

Sequencing was performed with immunoSEQ multiplex PCR; in TCRdb, only in-frame clones are kept and a portion is missing. Of fewer than 350,000 clones in the sample, under 95% are singletons; the top ten hold 2.8%. With 4 bases removed from V and 2 bases from J, the gap between germline ends came to 8 bases. Germline V gives CDR1 SGHAT, CDR2 FQNNGV. The CDR3 sequence is 13 residues long. The sequenced sample was PBMCs or T cells enriched from blood (not recorded which). V gene TRBV11-2 combines with J gene TRBJ1-2; D is possibly TRBD1 (5 bases). The TCR originated in a man aged 35-49 years who had been exposed to COVID-19. The CDR3, as DNA: TGTGCCAGCAGCTCGTCAGGGAACTATGGCTACACCTTC. It codes for CASSSSGNYGYTF.